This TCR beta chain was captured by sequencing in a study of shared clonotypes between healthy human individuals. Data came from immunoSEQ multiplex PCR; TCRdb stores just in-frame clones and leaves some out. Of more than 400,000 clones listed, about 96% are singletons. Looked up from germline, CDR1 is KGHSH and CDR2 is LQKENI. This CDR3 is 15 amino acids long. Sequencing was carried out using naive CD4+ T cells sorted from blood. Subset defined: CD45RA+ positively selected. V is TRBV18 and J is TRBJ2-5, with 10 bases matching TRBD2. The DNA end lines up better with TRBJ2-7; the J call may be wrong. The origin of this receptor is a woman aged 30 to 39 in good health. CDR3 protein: CASSPRVAGGPEQYF. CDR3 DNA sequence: TGTGCCAGCTCACCAAGGGTAGCGGGAGGACCCGAGCAGTACTTC.